This TCR beta chain was sequenced in a study of human T cells and chemical hapten exposure. Unique molecular identifiers were attached to individual cDNA molecules during library preparation. TCRdb fed the 5' RACE reads into MiXCR, producing one record per CDR3 protein. The sample shows 81,000 or so distinct CDR3 sequences, approximately 8% of them seen only once. Extraction yielded total RNA from whole blood (unfractionated). Whole-study results and caveats: Sensitizing to DPC left TCRs with a frequency above 1 in 1000 unaltered.

This clonotype was recorded many times. Its antigen is still unknown. The junction had 5 bases not matched to a gene; V was cut back by 1 base and J by 9 bases. The V gene's germline CDR1 is LGHDT and CDR2 YNNKEL (reference sequence). The CDR3 contains 13 residues. The J gene is TRBJ1-1, the V gene TRBV3-1; the match to TRBD1 covers 7 bases. This TCR derives from a male donor in good health. The CDR3 DNA follows: TGTGCCAGCAGCCAAGGAACGGACAGGAAAGCTTTCTTT. Its protein product is CASSQGTDRKAFF.